This is a list of T cell receptor beta chains from one sample in a study of T cells after yellow fever vaccination. TCRdb re-analysed the 5' RACE reads in MiXCR, keeping a single row per CDR3 protein. The table shows some 120,000 distinct CDR3 sequences, with 7.4% occurring only once. The sequencing used CD4+ T cells sorted from PBMCs, collected 9 to 11 days after the first yellow fever vaccination. All receptors derive from a young man who received the YFV17D yellow fever vaccine. The CDR3 runs from the conserved cysteine through the conserved F or W. The D gene is left open where the match is weak. Some rows mark clone size as missing; the rest say once, few, many or name a class of expanded clone.

size,D,J,V,CDR3,DNA
few,NA,TRBJ1-3,TRBV5-5,CASSLVVQGSGNTIYF,TGTGCCAGCAGCTTAGTGGTCCAAGGCTCTGGAAACACCATATATTTT
many,NA,TRBJ2-5,TRBV12-3/TRBV12-4,CASSPQGREETQYF,TGTGCCAGCAGTCCCCAGGGTAGGGAAGAGACCCAGTACTTC
many,TRBD1,TRBJ2-3,TRBV20-1,CSARSPGQGTDTQYF,TGCAGTGCTAGATCCCCGGGACAGGGGACAGATACGCAGTATTTT
few,NA,TRBJ2-5,TRBV12-3/TRBV12-4,CASSLNRQETQYF,TGTGCCAGCAGTTTAAACAGACAAGAGACCCAGTACTTC
many,TRBD1,TRBJ1-2,TRBV11-2,CASSPGGVDGYTF,TGTGCCAGCAGCCCAGGGGGCGTGGATGGCTACACCTTC
few,TRBD1,TRBJ2-3,TRBV2,CAFSTDRVSQSHDADTQYF,TGTGCCTTCAGCACTGACAGGGTCTCTCAAAGCCACGATGCCGATACGCAGTATTTT
many,TRBD2,TRBJ2-1,TRBV24-1,CATSDSRISGGAYNEQFF,TGTGCCACCAGTGATAGTCGAATAAGCGGGGGGGCCTACAATGAGCAGTTCTTC
NA,NA,TRBJ2-1,TRBV24-1,CATSDYRADEQFF,TGTGCCACCAGTGACTACCGGGCCGATGAGCAGTTCTTC
many,TRBD1,TRBJ2-2,TRBV5-1,CASRRDSTNTGELFF,TGCGCCAGCAGGAGGGACAGCACGAACACCGGGGAGCTGTTTTTT
many,NA,TRBJ2-1,TRBV4-3,CASSQERGYRNEQFF,TGCGCCAGCAGCCAAGAACGGGGCTACCGCAATGAGCAGTTCTTC
many,NA,TRBJ1-2,TRBV12-3/TRBV12-4,CASSFSSGDYGYTF,TGTGCCAGCAGTTTCTCTTCAGGGGACTATGGCTACACCTTC
many,TRBD1,TRBJ1-2,TRBV7-2,CASSRGQGQGYTF,TGTGCCAGCAGCCGGGGACAGGGTCAGGGCTACACCTTC
many,NA,TRBJ1-6,TRBV28,CASSPGEGYNSPLHF,TGTGCCAGCAGCCCCGGGGAGGGCTATAATTCACCCCTCCACTTT
many,NA,TRBJ2-3,TRBV9,CASSVEGDYYTDTQYF,TGTGCCAGCAGCGTAGAAGGAGACTATTACACAGATACGCAGTATTTT
many,TRBD1,TRBJ1-2,TRBV5-1,CASRLTGDTYGYTF,TGCGCCAGCAGACTGACAGGGGACACCTATGGCTACACCTTC
many,NA,TRBJ1-3,TRBV29-1,CSVEGQAPGFSGNTIYF,TGCAGCGTTGAAGGCCAAGCGCCGGGGTTTTCTGGAAACACCATATATTTT
many,NA,TRBJ2-1,TRBV20-1,CSASGGGTYNEQFF,TGCAGTGCTAGTGGTGGGGGGACCTACAATGAGCAGTTCTTC